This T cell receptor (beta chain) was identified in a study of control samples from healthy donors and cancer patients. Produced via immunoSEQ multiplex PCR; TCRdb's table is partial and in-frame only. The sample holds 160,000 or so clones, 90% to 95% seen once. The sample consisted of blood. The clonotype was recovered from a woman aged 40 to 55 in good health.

The CDR3 is CASSYEGGQPQHF. DNA of the CDR3: TGTGCCAGCAGTTACGAGGGGGGTCAGCCCCAGCATTTT. This chain uses TRBV6-2 or TRBV6-3 with TRBJ1-5; tentatively, D is TRBD1 (6 bases). The CDR3 consists of 13 residues. Germline CDR1 and CDR2: MNHEY and SVGEGT. V lost 2 bases and J lost 6, with 8 bases in between.